This T cell receptor beta chain is from a study of identical twins. This CDR3 has 17 amino acids. Germline trimming cut 0 bases from V and 5 bases from J; bases unmatched to any gene: 8. Germline V gene lookup returns CDR1 DFQATT and CDR2 SNEGSKA (reference sequence). Many counts were recorded for this clonotype. Antigen unknown. Study outcomes and limitations: The degree of excess twin sharing was weaker in beta out-of-frame sequences. There is a chance that invariant MAIT and iNKT cells partially muddied zero-insertion analyses.

TCRdb reanalysed the 5' RACE reads using MiXCR and keeps one entry per CDR3 protein. The sample consists of around 650,000 distinct CDR3 sequences, less than 9% of them appearing once. This sample was also put to use in a study of yellow fever vaccine responses in identical twins.

V and J are TRBV20-1 and TRBJ2-2; 11 bases are a match to TRBD2. The receptor was derived from a woman in her late teens or twenties in good health. The specimen was PBMCs. The CDR3, as DNA: TGCAGTGCTAGAGACGGACTAGCGGGCGTGTTAACCGGGGAGCTGTTTTTT. This translates into CSARDGLAGVLTGELFF.